This entry lists 14 T cell receptor beta chains sequenced from one sample in a study of OX40 agonist ivuxolimab in advanced cancers. TCRdb keeps only in-frame clones here, not all; method: immunoSEQ multiplex PCR. The repertoire holds roughly 75,000 clones, with about 88% as singletons. Sequenced material: CD4+ or CD8+ T cells sorted from blood, taken in a trial of the OX40 agonist ivuxolimab. The receptors originated from an adult with an advanced solid tumor such as melanoma, head and neck, liver or kidney cancer.

This clone is a singleton in its sample. This chain connects TRBV5-4 to TRBJ2-7, with D uncertain. Germline CDR1 and CDR2: SGHNT and YYREEE (reference sequence). The CDR3 is 13 residues long. Trimming took off 2 bases at V and 3 bases at J, with 9 bases between the two ends. The CDR3 sequence is CASSFYSNYEQYF. The CDR3 region has the DNA TGTGCCAGCAGCTTCTATAGTAACTACGAGCAGTACTTC.

The CDR3 region is CASSLVRQGGNEQYF. The CDR3 DNA reads TGTGCCAGCAGCTTAGTGAGACAGGGAGGTAACGAGCAGTACTTC. The chain recombines TRBV11-2 with TRBJ2-7, with D perhaps matching TRBD1 (7 bases). Deletions cut 1 base from V and 5 bases from J, with 15 bases between. Germline V gene data show CDR1 as SGHAT and CDR2 as FQNNGV. The CDR3 covers 15 residues.

The chain carries TRBV4-3 and TRBJ2-1; 7 bases align to TRBD1. The CDR3 has 12 residues. V gave up 5 bases and J gave up 9 bases; unmatched junction bases: 4. Germline CDR1 reads LGHNA; CDR2 reads YSLEER. CDR3 nucleotide sequence: TGCGCCAGCAGCATACAGGGGAGTGAGCAGTTCTTC. This codes for CASSIQGSEQFF.

The chain joins TRBV6-5 to TRBJ2-1; 10 bases are shared with TRBD2. V lost 4 bases, J lost 8 bases, and 5 bases stayed unmatched. This CDR3 is 14 amino acids long. The germline CDR1 and CDR2 sequences are MNHEY and SVGAGI. The CDR3 protein is CASSFSGRSYEQFF. In DNA, the CDR3 is TGTGCCAGCAGTTTTAGCGGGAGGAGCTATGAGCAGTTCTTC.

V usage is TRBV18 and J usage is TRBJ2-1, with 10 bases fitting TRBD1. CDR3 length: 16 amino acids. CDR1 KGHSH and CDR2 LQKENI come from the germline V gene. V trimming: 6 bases; J trimming: 2 bases; junction bases outside the gene matches: 7. In nucleotides, the CDR3 is TGTGCCAGCTCGCCTATGGACAGGGGGACCTACAATGAGCAGTTCTTC. This sequence encodes CASSPMDRGTYNEQFF. Using reference TRBV18 and TRBJ2-1 for the parts outside the CDR3, the full variable domain is NAGVMQNPRHLVRRRGQEARLRCSPMKGHSHVYWYRQLPEEGLKFMVYLQKENIIDESGMPKERFSAEFPKEGPSILRIQQVVRGDSAAYFCASSPMDRGTYNEQFFGPGTRLTVL.

The chain employs TRBV7-9 and TRBJ1-2; D remains unclear. Trimming pared 8 bases from V and 8 bases from J, leaving 12 bases between. Germline V CDR1 and CDR2: SEHNR, FQNEAQ (reference sequence). The CDR3 totals 11 residues. CDR3 loop: CASGQDGGYTF. The CDR3 bases are TGTGCCAGCGGCCAGGATGGAGGCTACACCTTC.

J is TRBJ1-4 and V is TRBV11-2, with D tentatively TRBD1 (6 bases). The germline V gene has CDR1 SGHAT and CDR2 FQNNGV. The CDR3 is made up of 14 amino acids. V lost 4 bases to trimming and J lost 4 bases, with 10 bases between them. The CDR3 nucleotides are TGTGCCAGCAGCTCAGGACAGAATAATGAAAAACTGTTTTTT. Encoded protein: CASSSGQNNEKLFF.

J is TRBJ2-1 and V is TRBV18; D perhaps matches TRBD2 (6 bases). Germline V gene data show CDR1 as KGHSH and CDR2 as LQKENI. The length of the CDR3 is 16 residues. V shed 0 bases and J shed 4 bases, with 13 bases lying between them. CDR3 nucleotide sequence: TGTGCCAGCTCACCACCTAGCGGAGGAGGGTACAATGAGCAGTTCTTC. This encodes CASSPPSGGGYNEQFF. The complete variable domain, with remaining parts taken from reference TRBV18 and TRBJ2-1, reads NAGVMQNPRHLVRRRGQEARLRCSPMKGHSHVYWYRQLPEEGLKFMVYLQKENIIDESGMPKERFSAEFPKEGPSILRIQQVVRGDSAAYFCASSPPSGGGYNEQFFGPGTRLTVL.

This chain uses TRBV2 with TRBJ2-7; the D is unclear. The CDR3 contains 15 residues. Germline CDR1 reads SNHLY; CDR2 reads FYNNEI. V lost 0 bases and J lost 0, with 9 bases in between. The CDR3 protein is CASSEAGTYSYEQYF. The DNA for the CDR3 is TGTGCCAGCAGTGAAGCAGGTACTTACTCCTACGAGCAGTACTTC.

The chain carries TRBV6-1 and TRBJ1-5; D is uncertain. This CDR3 spans 15 amino acids. CDR1 and CDR2 from the germline V gene are MNHNS and SASEGT. Deletions cut 0 bases from V and 4 bases from J, with 10 bases between. CDR3 sequence reads: CASSEAGVSNQPQHF. CDR3 bases: TGTGCCAGCAGTGAAGCTGGGGTCTCGAATCAGCCCCAGCATTTT.

This chain joins TRBV6-5 and TRBJ1-1, with a tentative D call TRBD1 (6 bases). The V and J ends lost 0 bases and 4 bases respectively, with 9 bases between them. Germline V gene data show CDR1 as MNHEY and CDR2 as SVGAGI. CDR3 length equals 14 residues. CDR3 sequence reads: CASSYSGARTEAFF. CDR3 in DNA: TGTGCCAGCAGTTACTCGGGGGCGCGCACTGAAGCTTTCTTT.

This sequence joins TRBV9 and TRBJ2-1, with D unclear. V was pared by 4 bases and J by 8 bases, with 19 bases between. The CDR3 sequence is 15 residues long. Germline V gene lookup returns CDR1 SGDLS and CDR2 YYNGEE. The CDR3 nucleotides are TGTGCCAGCAGCTCCCTTCCTACGCTTTCCTATGAGCAGTTCTTC. Translating gives CASSSLPTLSYEQFF.

The table lists this clone with a few counts. The chain couples TRBV5-6 to TRBJ2-2, with a weak D call TRBD1 (6 bases). CDR1 is SGHDT, CDR2 YYEEEE, per germline. The CDR3 is 16 amino acids. The V end lost 2 bases, the J end lost 4 bases, and 15 bases lay between the germline ends. The CDR3 is CASSFVRSGATGELFF. CDR3 DNA: TGTGCCAGCAGCTTCGTTCGTTCAGGGGCCACCGGGGAGCTGTTTTTT.

The chain is built from TRBV9 and TRBJ1-2; tentative D call: TRBD1 (5 bases). CDR3 length equals 15 residues. The V end lost 3 bases, the J end lost 4 bases, and 16 bases lay between the germline ends. In germline, CDR1 is SGDLS, CDR2 YYNGEE. CDR3 sequence: CASSARDPSFYGYTF. The DNA of the CDR3 is TGTGCCAGCAGCGCGCGGGACCCGTCGTTCTATGGCTACACCTTC.